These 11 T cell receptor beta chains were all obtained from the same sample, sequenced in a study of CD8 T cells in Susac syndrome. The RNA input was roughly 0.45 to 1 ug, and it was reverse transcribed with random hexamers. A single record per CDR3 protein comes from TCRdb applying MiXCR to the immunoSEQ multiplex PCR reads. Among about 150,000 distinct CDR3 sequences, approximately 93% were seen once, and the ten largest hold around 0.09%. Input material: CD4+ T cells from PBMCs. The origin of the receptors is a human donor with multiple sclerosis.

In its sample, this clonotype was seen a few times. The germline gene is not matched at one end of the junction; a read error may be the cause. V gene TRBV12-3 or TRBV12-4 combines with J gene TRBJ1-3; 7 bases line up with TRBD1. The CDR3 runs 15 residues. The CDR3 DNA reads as TGTGCCAGCAGTTCACAGGGGTTCTCTGGAAACACCATATACTTT. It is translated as CASSSQGFSGNTIYF.

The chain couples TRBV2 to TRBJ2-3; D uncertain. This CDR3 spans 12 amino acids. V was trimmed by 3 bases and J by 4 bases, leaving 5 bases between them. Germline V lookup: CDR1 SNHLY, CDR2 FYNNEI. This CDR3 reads CASSDRPDTQYF. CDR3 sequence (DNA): TGTGCCAGCAGTGACCGACCAGATACGCAGTATTTT.

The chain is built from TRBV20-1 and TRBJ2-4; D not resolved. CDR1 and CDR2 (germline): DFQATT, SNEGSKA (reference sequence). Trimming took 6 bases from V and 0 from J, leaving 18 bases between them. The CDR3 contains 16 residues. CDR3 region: CSARPFGVLAKNIQYF. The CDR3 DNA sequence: TGCAGTGCACGACCTTTTGGGGTACTAGCCAAAAACATTCAGTACTTC.

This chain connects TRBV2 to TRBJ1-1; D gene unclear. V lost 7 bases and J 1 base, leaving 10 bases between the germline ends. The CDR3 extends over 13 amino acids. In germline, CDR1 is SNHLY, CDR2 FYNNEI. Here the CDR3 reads CASTLDGNTEAFF. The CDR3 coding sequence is TGTGCCAGCACCCTGGACGGGAACACTGAAGCTTTCTTT. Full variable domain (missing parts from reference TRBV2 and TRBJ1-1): EPEVTQTPSHQVTQMGQEVILRCVPISNHLYFYWYRQILGQKVEFLVSFYNNEISEKSEIFDDQFSVERPDGSNFTLKIRSTKLEDSAMYFCASTLDGNTEAFFGQGTRLTVV.

This CDR3 is CASSFGGRAHYEQYF. The CDR3, as DNA: TGTGCCAGCAGTTTTGGCGGGAGGGCCCACTACGAGCAGTACTTC. The J gene is TRBJ2-7, the V gene TRBV27; 9 bases fit TRBD2. This CDR3 contains 15 residues. Germline CDR1 and CDR2: MNHEY and SMNVEV (reference sequence). V was pared by 3 bases and J by 3 bases, with 6 bases of the junction left unmatched.

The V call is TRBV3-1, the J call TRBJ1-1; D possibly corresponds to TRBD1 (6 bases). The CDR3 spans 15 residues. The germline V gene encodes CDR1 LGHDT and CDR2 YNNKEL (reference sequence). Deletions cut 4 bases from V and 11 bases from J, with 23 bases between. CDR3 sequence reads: CASSPPGGATRLAFF. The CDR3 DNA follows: TGTGCCAGCAGCCCCCCGGGGGGGGCCACTAGGTTGGCTTTCTTT. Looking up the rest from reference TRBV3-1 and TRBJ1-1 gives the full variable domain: DTAVSQTPKYLVTQMGNDKSIKCEQNLGHDTMYWYKQDSKKFLKIMFSYNNKELIINETVPNRFSPKSPDKAHLNLHINSLELGDSAVYFCASSPPGGATRLAFFGQGTRLTVV.

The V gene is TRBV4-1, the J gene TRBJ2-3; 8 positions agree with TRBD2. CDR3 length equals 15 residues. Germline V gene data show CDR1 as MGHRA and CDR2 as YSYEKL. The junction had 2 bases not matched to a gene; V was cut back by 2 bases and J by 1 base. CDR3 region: CASSQRRGGTDTQYF. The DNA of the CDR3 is TGCGCCAGCAGCCAACGGCGGGGGGGCACAGATACGCAGTATTTT.

CDR3 DNA: TGTGCCAGCAGCGTAAAATTCAGACTAGTACCCTACAATGAGCAGTTCTTC. It codes for CASSVKFRLVPYNEQFF. The chain recombines TRBV9 with TRBJ2-1, with D perhaps matching TRBD2 (6 bases). CDR1 is SGDLS and CDR2 is YYNGEE in the germline V gene. The CDR3 is made up of 17 amino acids. V was pared by 1 base and J by 2 bases, with 16 bases between.

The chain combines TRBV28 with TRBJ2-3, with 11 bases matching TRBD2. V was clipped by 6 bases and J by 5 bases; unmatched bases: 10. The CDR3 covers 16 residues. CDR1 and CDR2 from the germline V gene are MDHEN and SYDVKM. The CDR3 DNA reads TGTGCCAGCAGCTCCTTAGCGGGGGGGCATCAAGATACGCAGTATTTT. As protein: CASSSLAGGHQDTQYF.

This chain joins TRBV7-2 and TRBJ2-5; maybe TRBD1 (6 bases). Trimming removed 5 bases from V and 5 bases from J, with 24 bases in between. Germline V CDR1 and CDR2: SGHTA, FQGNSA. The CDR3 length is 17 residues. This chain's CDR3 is CASSVETGTVFLETQYF. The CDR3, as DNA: TGTGCCAGCAGCGTAGAAACAGGGACGGTTTTTTTGGAGACCCAGTACTTC.

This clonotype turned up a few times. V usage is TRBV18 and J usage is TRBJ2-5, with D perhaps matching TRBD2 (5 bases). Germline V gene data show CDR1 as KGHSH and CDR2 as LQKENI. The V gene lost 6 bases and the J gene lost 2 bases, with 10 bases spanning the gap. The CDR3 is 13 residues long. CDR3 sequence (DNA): TGTGCCAGCTCCCTGACTACTCAAGAGACCCAGTACTTC. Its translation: CASSLTTQETQYF.